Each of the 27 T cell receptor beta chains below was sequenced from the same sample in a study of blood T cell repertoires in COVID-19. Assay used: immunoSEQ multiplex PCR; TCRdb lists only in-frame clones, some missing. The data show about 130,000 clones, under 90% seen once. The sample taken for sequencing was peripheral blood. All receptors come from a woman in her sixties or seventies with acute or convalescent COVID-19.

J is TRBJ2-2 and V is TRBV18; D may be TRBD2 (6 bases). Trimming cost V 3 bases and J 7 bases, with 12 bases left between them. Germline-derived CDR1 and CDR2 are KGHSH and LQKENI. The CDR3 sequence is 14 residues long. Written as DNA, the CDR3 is TGTGCCAGCTCACCTGAGGGGAGGAACGGGGAGCTGTTTTTT. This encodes CASSPEGRNGELFF. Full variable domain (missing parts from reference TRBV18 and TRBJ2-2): NAGVMQNPRHLVRRRGQEARLRCSPMKGHSHVYWYRQLPEEGLKFMVYLQKENIIDESGMPKERFSAEFPKEGPSILRIQQVVRGDSAAYFCASSPEGRNGELFFGEGSRLTVL.

As DNA, the CDR3 is TGTGCCAGCAGCTTCGGGACGGGAGGGGAGCAGTATTTT. Amino acids: CASSFGTGGEQYF. The V and J genes are TRBV3-1 (or the pseudogene TRBV3-2) and TRBJ2-3; TRBD2 matches 8 bases. Germline values: CDR1 LGHDT, CDR2 YNNKEL (reference sequence). The ends lost 5 bases at V and 11 bases at J; junction bases unmatched: 9. There are 13 residues in the CDR3.

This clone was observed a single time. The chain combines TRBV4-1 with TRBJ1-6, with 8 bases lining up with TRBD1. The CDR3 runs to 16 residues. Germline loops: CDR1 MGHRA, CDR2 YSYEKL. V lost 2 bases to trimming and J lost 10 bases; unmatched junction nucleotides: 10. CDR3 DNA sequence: TGCGCCAGCAGCCAACGAAAAGGACAGGGTGGCTCACCCCTCCACTTT. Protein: CASSQRKGQGGSPLHF.

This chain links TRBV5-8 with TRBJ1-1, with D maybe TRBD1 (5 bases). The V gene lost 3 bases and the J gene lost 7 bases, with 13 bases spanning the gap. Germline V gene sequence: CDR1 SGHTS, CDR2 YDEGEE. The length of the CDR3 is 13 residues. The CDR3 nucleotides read TGTGCCAGCAGCTCGTTCCAGGGAAGTGAAGCTTTCTTT. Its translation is CASSSFQGSEAFF.

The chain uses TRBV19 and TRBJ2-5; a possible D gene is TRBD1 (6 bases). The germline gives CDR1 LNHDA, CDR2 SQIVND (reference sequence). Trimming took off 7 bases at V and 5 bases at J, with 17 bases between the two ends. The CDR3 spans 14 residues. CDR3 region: CASKRTVGEETQYF. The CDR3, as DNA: TGTGCCAGTAAAAGGACAGTTGGGGAGGAGACCCAGTACTTC.

The CDR3 DNA is TGTGCTAGTGGTTTGTCAAAGCGGGACGGGACAGATACGCAGTATTTT. It translates to CASGLSKRDGTDTQYF. This rearrangement joins TRBV12-5 to TRBJ2-3; 7 bases are shared with TRBD2. Germline V lookup: CDR1 LGHNT, CDR2 FRNRAP. The CDR3 has 16 amino acids. The junction had 8 bases not matched to a gene; V was cut back by 2 bases and J by 3 bases.

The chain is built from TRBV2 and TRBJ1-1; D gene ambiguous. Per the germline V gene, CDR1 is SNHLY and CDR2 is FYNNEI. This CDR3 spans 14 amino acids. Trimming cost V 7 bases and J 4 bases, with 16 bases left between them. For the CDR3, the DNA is TGTGCCAGCACACCCGGGGAGTTCGGCACTGAAGCTTTCTTT. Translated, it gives CASTPGEFGTEAFF.

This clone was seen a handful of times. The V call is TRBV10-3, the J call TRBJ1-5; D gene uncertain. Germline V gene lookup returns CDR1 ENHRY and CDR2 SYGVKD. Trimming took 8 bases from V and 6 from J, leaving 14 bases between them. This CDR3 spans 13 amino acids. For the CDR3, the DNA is TGTGCCATCGGGCAGGAGGAAAGTCAGCCCCAGCATTTT. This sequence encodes CAIGQEESQPQHF.

The DNA for the CDR3 is TGTGCCAGTAGTATGGAGGGGACAGCCTCAATTTTTAACTATGGCTACACCTTC. Translated, it gives CASSMEGTASIFNYGYTF. V and J are TRBV19 and TRBJ1-2, with 7 bases matching TRBD1. The germline CDR1 and CDR2 sequences are LNHDA and SQIVND (reference sequence). The ends lost 3 bases at V and 1 base at J; junction bases unmatched: 14. CDR3 length: 18 amino acids.

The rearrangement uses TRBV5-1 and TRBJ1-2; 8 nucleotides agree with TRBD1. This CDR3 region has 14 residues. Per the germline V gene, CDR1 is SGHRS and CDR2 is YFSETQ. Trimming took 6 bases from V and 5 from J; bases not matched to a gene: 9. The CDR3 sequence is CASNPGTGEYGYTF. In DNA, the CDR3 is TGCGCCAGCAACCCCGGGACAGGAGAGTATGGCTACACCTTC.

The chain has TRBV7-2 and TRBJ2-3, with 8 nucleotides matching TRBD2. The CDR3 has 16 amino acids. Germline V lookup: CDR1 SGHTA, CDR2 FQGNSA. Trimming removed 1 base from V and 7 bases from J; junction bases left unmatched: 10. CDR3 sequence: CASSLERGRTRNTQYF. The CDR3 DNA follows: TGTGCCAGCAGCTTAGAGCGGGGGAGGACCAGAAATACGCAGTATTTT. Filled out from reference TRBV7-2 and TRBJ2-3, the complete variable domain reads GAGVSQSPSNKVTEKGKDVELRCDPISGHTALYWYRQSLGQGLEFLIYFQGNSAPDKSGLPSDRFSAERTGGSVSTLTIQRTQQEDSAVYLCASSLERGRTRNTQYFGPGTRLTVL.

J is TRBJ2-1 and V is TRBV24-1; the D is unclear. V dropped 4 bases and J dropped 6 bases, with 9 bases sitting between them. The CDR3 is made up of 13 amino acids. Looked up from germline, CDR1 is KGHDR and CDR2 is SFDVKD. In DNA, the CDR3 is TGTGCCACCAGTGAACTAACCACCAATGAGCAGTTCTTC. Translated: CATSELTTNEQFF.

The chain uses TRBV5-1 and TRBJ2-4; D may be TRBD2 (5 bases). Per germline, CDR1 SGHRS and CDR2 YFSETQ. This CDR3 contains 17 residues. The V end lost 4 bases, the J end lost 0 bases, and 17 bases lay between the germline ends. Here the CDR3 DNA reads TGCGCCAGCAGCGAGGACTTTTCCACACTAGCCAAAAACATTCAGTACTTC. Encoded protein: CASSEDFSTLAKNIQYF.

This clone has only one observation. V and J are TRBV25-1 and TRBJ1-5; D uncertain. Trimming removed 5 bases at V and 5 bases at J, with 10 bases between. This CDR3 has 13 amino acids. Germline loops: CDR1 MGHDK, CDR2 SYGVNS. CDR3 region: CASSRSGDQPQHF. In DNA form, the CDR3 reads TGTGCCAGCAGTCGATCAGGTGATCAGCCCCAGCATTTT. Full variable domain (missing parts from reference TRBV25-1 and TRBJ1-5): EADIYQTPRYLVIGTGKKITLECSQTMGHDKMYWYQQDPGMELHLIHYSYGVNSTEKGDLSSESTVSRIRTEHFPLTLESARPSHTSQYLCASSRSGDQPQHFGDGTRLSIL.

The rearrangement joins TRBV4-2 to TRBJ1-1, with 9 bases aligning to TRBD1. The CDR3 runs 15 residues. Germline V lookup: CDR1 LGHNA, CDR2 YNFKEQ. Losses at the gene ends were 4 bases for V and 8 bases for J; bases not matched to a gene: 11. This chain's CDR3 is CASSRRDREGSEAFF. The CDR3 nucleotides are TGTGCCAGCAGCCGCCGGGACAGGGAAGGGTCCGAAGCTTTCTTT.

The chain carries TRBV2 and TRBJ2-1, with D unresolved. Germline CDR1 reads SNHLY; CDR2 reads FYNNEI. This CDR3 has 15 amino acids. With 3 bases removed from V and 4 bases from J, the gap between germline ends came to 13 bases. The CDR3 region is CASSEGVQRYNEQFF. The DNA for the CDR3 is TGTGCCAGCAGTGAGGGTGTGCAGCGATACAATGAGCAGTTCTTC.

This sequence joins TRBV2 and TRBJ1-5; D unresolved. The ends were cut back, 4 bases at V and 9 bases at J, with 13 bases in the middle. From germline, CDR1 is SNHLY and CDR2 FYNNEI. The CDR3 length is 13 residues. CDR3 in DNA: TGTGCCAGCAGTGGTCTGGTACTAGGGCCCCAGCATTTT. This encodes CASSGLVLGPQHF.

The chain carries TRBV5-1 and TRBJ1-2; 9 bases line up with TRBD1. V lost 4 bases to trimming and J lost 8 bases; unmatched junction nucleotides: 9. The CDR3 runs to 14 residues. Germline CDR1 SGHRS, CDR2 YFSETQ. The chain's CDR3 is CASSLGDRVDGYTF. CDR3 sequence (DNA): TGCGCCAGCAGCCTGGGGGACAGGGTAGACGGCTACACCTTC.

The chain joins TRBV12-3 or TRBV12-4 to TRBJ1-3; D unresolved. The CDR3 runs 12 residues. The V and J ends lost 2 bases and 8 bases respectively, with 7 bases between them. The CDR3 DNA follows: TGTGCCAGCAGTTTAAGTCTAGACACCATATATTTT. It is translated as CASSLSLDTIYF.

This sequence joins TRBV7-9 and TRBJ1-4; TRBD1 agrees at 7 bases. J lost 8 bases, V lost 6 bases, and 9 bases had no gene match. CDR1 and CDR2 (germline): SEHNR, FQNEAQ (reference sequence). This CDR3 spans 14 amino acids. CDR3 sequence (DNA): TGTGCCAGCAGTTTGACAGGGAGAGACGAAAAACTGTTTTTT. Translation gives CASSLTGRDEKLFF. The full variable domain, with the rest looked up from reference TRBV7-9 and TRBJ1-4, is DTGVSQNPRHKITKRGQNVTFRCDPISEHNRLYWYRQTLGQGPEFLTYFQNEAQLEKSRLLSDRFSAERPKGSFSTLEIQRTEQGDSAMYLCASSLTGRDEKLFFGSGTQLSVL.

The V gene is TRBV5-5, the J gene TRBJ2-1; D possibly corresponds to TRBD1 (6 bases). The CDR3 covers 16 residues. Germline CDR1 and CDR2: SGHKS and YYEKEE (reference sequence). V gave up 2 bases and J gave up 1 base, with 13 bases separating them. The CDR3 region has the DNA TGTGCCAGCAGCTTAGGGGGTCTTTGGTCCTACAATGAGCAGTTCTTC. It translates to CASSLGGLWSYNEQFF.

The CDR3 region has the DNA TGTGCCAGCAGCTTGTGGGGGGGCAGAACTGAAGCTTTCTTT. Translating gives CASSLWGGRTEAFF. The chain uses TRBV5-4 and TRBJ1-1, with a possible D match to TRBD1 (6 bases). CDR1 and CDR2 from the germline V gene are SGHNT and YYREEE (reference sequence). The CDR3 is made up of 14 amino acids. V was trimmed by 1 base and J by 5 bases, leaving 12 bases between them.

CDR3 sequence reads: CAWSHLGQARTEAFF. DNA of the CDR3: TGTGCCTGGAGTCATCTAGGACAGGCTAGGACTGAAGCTTTCTTT. The V call is TRBV30, the J call TRBJ1-1, with 7 bases aligning to TRBD1. V shed 2 bases, J shed 5 bases, and the junction held 11 bases outside the gene matches. The CDR3 is 15 residues long. The germline gives CDR1 GTSNPN, CDR2 SVGIG (reference sequence).

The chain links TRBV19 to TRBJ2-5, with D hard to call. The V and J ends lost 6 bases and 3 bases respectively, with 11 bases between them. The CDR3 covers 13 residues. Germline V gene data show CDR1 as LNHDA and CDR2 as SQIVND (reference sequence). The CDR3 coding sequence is TGTGCCAGTAGAAGCATTGACAAAGAGACCCAGTACTTC. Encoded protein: CASRSIDKETQYF.

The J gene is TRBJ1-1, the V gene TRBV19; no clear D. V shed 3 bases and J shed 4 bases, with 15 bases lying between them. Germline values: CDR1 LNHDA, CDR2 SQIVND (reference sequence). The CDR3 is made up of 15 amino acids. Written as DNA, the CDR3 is TGTGCCAGTAGTATGGAGGGCAGCCCGGTCACTGAAGCTTTCTTT. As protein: CASSMEGSPVTEAFF.

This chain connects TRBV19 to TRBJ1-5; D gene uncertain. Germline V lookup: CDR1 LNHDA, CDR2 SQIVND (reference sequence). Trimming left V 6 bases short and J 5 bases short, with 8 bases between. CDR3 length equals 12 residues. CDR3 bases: TGTGCCAGTAGCGGTCTGGATCAGCCCCAGCATTTT. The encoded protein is CASSGLDQPQHF.

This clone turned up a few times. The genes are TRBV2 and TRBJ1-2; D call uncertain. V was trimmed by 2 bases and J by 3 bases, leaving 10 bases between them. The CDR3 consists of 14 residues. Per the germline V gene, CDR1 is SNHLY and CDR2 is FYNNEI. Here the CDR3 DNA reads TGTGCCAGCAGTGAACGGGAAATGGACTATGGCTACACCTTC. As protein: CASSEREMDYGYTF.